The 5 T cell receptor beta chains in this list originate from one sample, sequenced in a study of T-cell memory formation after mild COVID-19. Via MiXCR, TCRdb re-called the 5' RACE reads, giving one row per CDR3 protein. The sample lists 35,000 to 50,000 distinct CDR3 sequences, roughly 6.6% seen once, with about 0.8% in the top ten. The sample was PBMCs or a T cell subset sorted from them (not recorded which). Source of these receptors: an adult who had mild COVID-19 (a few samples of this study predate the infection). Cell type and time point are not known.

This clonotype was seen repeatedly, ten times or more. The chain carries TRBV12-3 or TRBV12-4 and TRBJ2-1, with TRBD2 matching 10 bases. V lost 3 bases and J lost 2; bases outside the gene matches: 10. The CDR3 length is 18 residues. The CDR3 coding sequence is TGTGCCAGCAGTTTCCGGTCCCTAGCGGGGGCGACCTACAATGAGCAGTTCTTC. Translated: CASSFRSLAGATYNEQFF.

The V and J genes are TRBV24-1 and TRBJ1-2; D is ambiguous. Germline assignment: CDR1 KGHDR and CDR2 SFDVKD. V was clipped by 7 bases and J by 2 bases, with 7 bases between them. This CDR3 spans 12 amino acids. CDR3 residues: CATRDQNYGYTF. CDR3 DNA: TGTGCCACCAGAGACCAAAACTATGGCTACACCTTC.

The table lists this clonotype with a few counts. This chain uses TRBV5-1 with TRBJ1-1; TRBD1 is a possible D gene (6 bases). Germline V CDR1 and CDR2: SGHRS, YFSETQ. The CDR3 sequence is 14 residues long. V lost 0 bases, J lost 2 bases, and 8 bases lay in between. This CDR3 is CASSLEQGNTEAFF. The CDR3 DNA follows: TGCGCCAGCAGCTTGGAACAGGGAAACACTGAAGCTTTCTTT.

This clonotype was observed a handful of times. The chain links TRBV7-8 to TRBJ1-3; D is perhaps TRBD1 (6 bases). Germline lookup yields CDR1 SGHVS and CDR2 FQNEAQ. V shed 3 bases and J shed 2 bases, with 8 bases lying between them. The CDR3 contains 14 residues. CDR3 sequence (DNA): TGTGCCAGCAGCTTTGGACAGACTGGAAACACCATATATTTT. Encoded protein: CASSFGQTGNTIYF. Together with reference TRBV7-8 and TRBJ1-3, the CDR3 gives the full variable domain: GAGVSQSPRYKVAKRGQDVALRCDPISGHVSLFWYQQALGQGPEFLTYFQNEAQLDKSGLPSDRFFAERPEGSVSTLKIQRTQQEDSAVYLCASSFGQTGNTIYFGEGSWLTVV.

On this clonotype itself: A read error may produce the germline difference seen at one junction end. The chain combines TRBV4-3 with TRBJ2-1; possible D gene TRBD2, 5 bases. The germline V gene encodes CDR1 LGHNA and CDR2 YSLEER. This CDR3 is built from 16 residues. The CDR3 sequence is CASSQDNQRRGNEQLF. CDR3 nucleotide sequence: TGCGCCAGCAGCCAAGATAACCAGCGGAGAGGTAATGAGCAGTTATTC.